What follows are 26 T cell receptor beta chains derived from one specimen sequenced in a study of tumor and adjacent non-tumor tissue in lung cancer. RNA was extracted from bulk tissue without any cell sorting. Three rounds of nested PCR, following a modified ARM-PCR protocol, produced the TCRbeta library. TCRdb redid the calling of the multiplex PCR reads with MiXCR, one entry per CDR3 protein. The table includes 89,000 or so distinct CDR3 sequences, around 57% detected once. The sequenced sample consisted of lung tumor tissue. These receptor sequences come from a man between 65 and 79 years old with non-small cell lung cancer.

In its sample, this clonotype was seen a few times. A junction end diverges from the germline sequence, so it may reflect a read error. This rearrangement joins TRBV5-4 to TRBJ2-6; D is unclear. The germline V gene encodes CDR1 SGHNT and CDR2 YYREEE (reference sequence). The CDR3 sequence is 14 residues long. The CDR3 DNA follows: TGTGTCAGCACCCCGGAGTCTGGAGCCAACGTCCTGACTTTC. Amino acids: CVSTPESGANVLTF.

The chain carries TRBV5-1 and TRBJ2-1; 9 bases agree with TRBD2. This CDR3 region has 14 residues. V was clipped by 7 bases and J by 2 bases; unmatched bases: 4. Germline loops: CDR1 SGHRS, CDR2 YFSETQ. Written as DNA, the CDR3 is TGCGCCAGCCTAGCGGGGCAGACCTACAATGAGCAGTTCTTC. It codes for CASLAGQTYNEQFF.

In regard to this clonotype: One end of the junction varies from germline; a read error may be responsible. The rearrangement uses TRBV7-3 and TRBJ2-1; D is unclear. This CDR3 is built from 13 residues. Germline CDR1 and CDR2: SGHTA and FQGTGA. The CDR3 nucleotides read TGTACCAGCAGCTTAATCGTAGGCAATGAGCAGTTCTTC. Protein: CTSSLIVGNEQFF.

A remark on this clonotype: A read error may account for a junction end that differs from germline. V usage is TRBV11-2 and J usage is TRBJ2-7; unclear D gene. CDR3 length: 14 amino acids. Germline V lookup: CDR1 SGHAT, CDR2 FQNNGV. The CDR3 DNA reads as TGTGCCAGCAGCGCAGTGGCAGGACGCGACGTGCAGTATTTC. Protein: CASSAVAGRDVQYF.

On this clonotype: One end of the junction fails to match germline, which may point to a read error. The rearrangement links TRBV6-5 to TRBJ2-7, with D tentatively TRBD1 (5 bases). The CDR3 runs 14 residues. CDR1 is MNHEY and CDR2 is SVGAGI in the germline V gene. CDR3 protein: CTSNYGHPAYEQYF. DNA of the CDR3: TGTACCAGCAATTACGGACACCCCGCCTACGAGCAGTACTTC.

As concerns this clonotype: A read error may account for a junction end that differs from germline. The gene calls are TRBV29-1 and TRBJ2-2; possible D gene TRBD2, 5 bases. Germline V gene data show CDR1 as SQVTM and CDR2 as ANQGSEA. CDR3 size: 14 residues. The CDR3 bases are TGCAGCGTTGGGATGAATTCGAACACCGGGGAGCAGTTTTTT. It translates to CSVGMNSNTGEQFF.

The chain uses TRBV4-1 and TRBJ2-5, with D perhaps given as TRBD1 or TRBD2 (6 bases each). The CDR3 extends over 16 amino acids. Germline V gene data show CDR1 as MGHRA and CDR2 as YSYEKL. Deletions cut 5 bases from V and 5 bases from J, with 21 bases between. CDR3 DNA sequence: TGCGCCAGCAGCAAGGGAAATCGGGGGCAGAGGGAGACCCAGTACTTC. Encoded protein: CASSKGNRGQRETQYF.

This clonotype has ten or more counts. The chain carries TRBV29-1 and TRBJ2-1; perhaps D is TRBD1 or TRBD2 (5 bases each). The CDR3 has 14 amino acids. Germline V gene sequence: CDR1 SQVTM, CDR2 ANQGSEA. Trimming stripped 4 bases from V and 0 bases from J, with 10 bases between. CDR3 residues: CSVGAGSSYNEQFF. Written as DNA, the CDR3 is TGCAGCGTTGGGGCAGGGAGCTCCTACAATGAGCAGTTCTTC.

Notes on this clonotype: The conserved final phenylalanine or tryptophan is absent from the CDR3, which likely points to a read error. The chain couples TRBV11-1 to TRBJ2-7, with TRBD2 as a possible D gene (5 bases). Germline assignment: CDR1 SGHAT and CDR2 FQDESV (reference sequence). This CDR3 has 15 amino acids. CDR3 region: CASSLGLASSYGQYS. In DNA form, the CDR3 reads TGTGCCAGCAGCTTAGGTTTAGCGAGCTCCTACGGGCAGTACTCC.

Ten or more counts support this clonotype. This sequence joins TRBV5-4 and TRBJ1-4, with D unresolved. Germline assignment: CDR1 SGHNT and CDR2 YYREEE (reference sequence). Deletions cut 1 base from V and 8 bases from J, with 12 bases between. The CDR3 contains 14 residues. The CDR3: CASSLRRGGEKLFF. CDR3 in DNA: TGTGCCAGCAGCTTGCGGCGGGGAGGAGAAAAACTGTTTTTT. The full variable domain, completed using reference TRBV5-4 and TRBJ1-4, is ETGVTQSPTHLIKTRGQQVTLRCSSQSGHNTVSWYQQALGQGPQFIFQYYREEENGRGNFPPRFSGLQFPNYSSELNVNALELDDSALYLCASSLRRGGEKLFFGSGTQLSVL.

Notes on this clonotype: A much larger clone is a single base away; this may be a read error. V usage is TRBV6-2 or TRBV6-3 and J usage is TRBJ1-5; TRBD1 might be the D (5 bases). The CDR3 totals 15 residues. Germline CDR1 reads MNHEY; CDR2 reads SVGEGT. This chain's CDR3 is CASKGDGRTNRPQHF. The CDR3 bases are TGTGCCAGCAAAGGGGACGGCAGGACTAATCGGCCCCAGCATTTT.

Turning to this clonotype: The final CDR3 position lacks the conserved phenylalanine or tryptophan, pointing to a likely read error. The chain has TRBV11-2 and TRBJ2-7, with D maybe TRBD1 (5 bases). Germline CDR1 SGHAT, CDR2 FQNNGV. The CDR3 sequence is 14 residues long. In DNA, the CDR3 is TGTGTCAGCAGCTTAGGAGACAGAAACCACGAACAGTACTTA. Translated, it gives CVSSLGDRNHEQYL.

This clonotype has a count of ten or more. The chain has TRBV2 and TRBJ1-1; D call uncertain. This CDR3 contains 13 residues. V was pared by 3 bases and J by 5 bases, with 10 bases between. Germline lookup yields CDR1 SNHLY and CDR2 FYNNEI. CDR3 loop: CASSDRIWTEAFF. CDR3 nucleotide sequence: TGTGCCAGCAGTGACAGGATTTGGACTGAAGCTTTCTTT.

The chain joins TRBV11-2 to TRBJ2-1; 11 bases align to TRBD2. V shed 5 bases, J shed 9 bases, and the junction held 18 bases outside the gene matches. Germline CDR1 reads SGHAT; CDR2 reads FQNNGV. The CDR3 contains 18 residues. For the CDR3, the DNA is TGTGCCAGCAGCCGCAGAGTAGCGGGGGGGCCAGGGGCAATTGAGCAGTTCTTC. This codes for CASSRRVAGGPGAIEQFF.

The chain employs TRBV5-5 and TRBJ1-2; D remains unclear. The CDR3 sequence is 13 residues long. Germline assignment: CDR1 SGHKS and CDR2 YYEKEE (reference sequence). V dropped 4 bases and J dropped 11 bases, with 18 bases sitting between them. This CDR3 reads CASSMDGGRGYTF. CDR3 sequence (DNA): TGTGCCAGCAGCATGGACGGAGGTCGAGGTTACACCTTC. Combining the CDR3 with reference TRBV5-5 and TRBJ1-2 gives the whole variable domain DAGVTQSPTHLIKTRGQQVTLRCSPISGHKSVSWYQQVLGQGPQFIFQYYEKEERGRGNFPDRFSARQFPNYSSELNVNALLLGDSALYLCASSMDGGRGYTFGSGTRLTVV.

This clonotype appeared a single time. A much larger clone differs from this one at a single base, so this may be a read error. The chain combines TRBV5-6 with TRBJ2-2, with D possibly being TRBD1 or TRBD2 (5 bases each). CDR1 is SGHDT, CDR2 YYEEEE, per germline. With 6 bases removed from V and 13 bases from J, the gap between germline ends came to 16 bases. This CDR3 contains 12 residues. This CDR3 is CASTFGGSGLFF. In DNA form, the CDR3 reads TGTGCCAGCACCTTTGGGGGTTCGGGGCTGTTTTTT.

For this clonotype: Given a much more abundant clone one base away, this may be a read error. V gene TRBV30 combines with J gene TRBJ1-1; tentative D call: TRBD1 (5 bases). The germline CDR1 and CDR2 sequences are GTSNPN and SVGIG (reference sequence). The CDR3 consists of 13 residues. CDR3 amino acids: CTWSVWGITEAFF. DNA of the CDR3: TGTACCTGGAGTGTTTGGGGGATTACTGAAGCTTTCTTT.

Ten or more counts support this clonotype. V and J are TRBV6-6 and TRBJ1-1; the match to TRBD1 covers 9 bases. This CDR3 region has 14 residues. Trimming cost V 5 bases and J 11 bases; bases outside gene matches: 12. Germline lookup yields CDR1 MNHNY and CDR2 SVGAGI (reference sequence). The CDR3, as DNA: TGTGCCAGCAGTCCGACAGGGGGGAATATTCTCGCTTTCTTT. Protein product: CASSPTGGNILAFF.

Notes on this clonotype: Mismatch with germline at one junction end may stem from a read error. The J gene is TRBJ2-7, the V gene TRBV7-9; perhaps TRBD1 as D (5 bases). The CDR3 totals 16 residues. Germline V gene data show CDR1 as SEHNR and CDR2 as FQNEAQ (reference sequence). The DNA for the CDR3 is TGTGCCAGCAGCTTAGGTCAGGGATCAGGACCCTACGAGCAGTATTTC. The encoded protein is CASSLGQGSGPYEQYF.

A note on this clonotype: The junction departs from germline at one end; a sequencing error may be responsible. The rearrangement links TRBV6-2 or TRBV6-3 to TRBJ2-1, with D uncertain. Germline loops: CDR1 MNHEY, CDR2 SVGEGT. The CDR3 length is 13 residues. The CDR3 DNA reads TGTACCAGCAGCTACACCCTGGGCCCGAACCAGTTCTTC. Its translation: CTSSYTLGPNQFF.

This clonotype was counted ten times or more. This chain links TRBV5-1 with TRBJ1-5, with D perhaps matching TRBD1 (6 bases). Trimming stripped 1 base from V and 7 bases from J, with 12 bases between. This CDR3 region has 14 residues. Germline CDR1 is SGHRS and CDR2 is YFSETQ. The CDR3 protein is CASSLTGMGQPQHF. Here the CDR3 DNA reads TGCGCCAGCAGCTTGACAGGGATGGGCCAGCCCCAGCATTTT. Drawing the rest from reference TRBV5-1 and TRBJ1-5, the complete variable domain is KAGVTQTPRYLIKTRGQQVTLSCSPISGHRSVSWYQQTPGQGLQFLFEYFSETQRNKGNFPGRFSGRQFSNSRSEMNVSTLELGDSALYLCASSLTGMGQPQHFGDGTRLSIL.

This clonotype came up once. The junction shows a germline mismatch at one end, possibly a read error. The chain employs TRBV12-3 or TRBV12-4 and TRBJ2-1; 7 bases fit TRBD2. This CDR3 has 13 amino acids. The CDR3 DNA reads TGTGCCGGCAGTTTACGAACTAGCGAAACTCAGTTCTTC. This encodes CAGSLRTSETQFF.

This chain joins TRBV24-1 and TRBJ1-4, with 9 nucleotides matching TRBD1. The CDR3 has 17 residues. Germline-derived CDR1 and CDR2 are KGHDR and SFDVKD. J gave up 4 bases and V 3 bases, and 8 bases lay outside the gene matches. CDR3 loop: CATSDPGQGLGNEKLFF. As DNA, the CDR3 is TGTGCCACCAGTGATCCTGGACAGGGGCTCGGTAATGAAAAACTGTTTTTT.

As to this clonotype: Its ends do not fully match the called genes, so a read error is possible. This chain uses TRBV5-6 with TRBJ1-2; D possibly corresponds to TRBD1 (5 bases). The CDR3 length is 15 residues. Germline-derived CDR1 and CDR2 are SGHDT and YYEEEE. CDR3 loop: CDSSAPERGYYGYTF. CDR3 bases: TGTGACAGCAGCGCCCCCGAAAGGGGCTACTATGGCTACACCTTC.

A word on this clonotype: The CDR3 end shows no conserved phenylalanine or tryptophan, and so a read error is likely. V is TRBV6-5 and J is TRBJ2-7, with D perhaps TRBD2 (5 bases). The CDR3 spans 14 residues. The germline V gene has CDR1 MNHEY and CDR2 SVGAGI. The CDR3 here is CVSSPGIGSYEQYL. For the CDR3, the DNA is TGTGTCAGCAGTCCCGGGATCGGTTCCTACGAGCAGTACCTC.

This chain uses TRBV20-1 with TRBJ1-6; D unclear. Germline V gene data show CDR1 as DFQATT and CDR2 as SNEGSKA (reference sequence). This CDR3 region has 14 residues. CDR3 DNA: TGCAATGCCCCTACTCGGCAATTAGGGACACCCCTCCACTTT. Its protein product is CNAPTRQLGTPLHF.